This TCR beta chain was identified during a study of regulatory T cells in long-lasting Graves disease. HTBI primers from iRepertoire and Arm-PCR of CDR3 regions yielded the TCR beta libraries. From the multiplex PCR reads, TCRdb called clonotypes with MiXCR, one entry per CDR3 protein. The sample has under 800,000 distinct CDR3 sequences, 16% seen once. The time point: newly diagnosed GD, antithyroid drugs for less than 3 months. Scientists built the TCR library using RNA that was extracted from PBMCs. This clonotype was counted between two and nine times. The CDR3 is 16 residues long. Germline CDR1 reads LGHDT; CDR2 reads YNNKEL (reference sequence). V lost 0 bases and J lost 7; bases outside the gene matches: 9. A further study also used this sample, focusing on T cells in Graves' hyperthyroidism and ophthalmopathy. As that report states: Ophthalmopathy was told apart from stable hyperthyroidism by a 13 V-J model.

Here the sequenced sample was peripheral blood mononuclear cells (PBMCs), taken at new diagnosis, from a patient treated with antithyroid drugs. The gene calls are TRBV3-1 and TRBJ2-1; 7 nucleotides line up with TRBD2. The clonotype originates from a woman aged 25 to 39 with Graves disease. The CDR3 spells CASSQDTGEGMNEQFF. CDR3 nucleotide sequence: TGTGCCAGCAGCCAAGATACCGGGGAGGGGATGAATGAGCAGTTCTTC.